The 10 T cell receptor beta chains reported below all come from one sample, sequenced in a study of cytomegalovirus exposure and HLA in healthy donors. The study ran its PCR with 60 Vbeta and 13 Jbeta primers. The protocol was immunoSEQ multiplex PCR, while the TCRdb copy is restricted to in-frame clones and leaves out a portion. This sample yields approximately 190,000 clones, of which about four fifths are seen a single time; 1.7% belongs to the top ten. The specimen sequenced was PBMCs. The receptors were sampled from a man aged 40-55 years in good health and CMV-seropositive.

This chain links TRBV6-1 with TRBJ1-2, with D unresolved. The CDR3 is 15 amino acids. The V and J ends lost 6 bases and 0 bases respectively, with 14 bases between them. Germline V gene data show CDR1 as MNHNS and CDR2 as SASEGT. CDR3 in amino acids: CASRLSGGPNYGYTF. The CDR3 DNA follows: TGTGCCAGCAGACTATCAGGAGGCCCTAACTATGGCTACACCTTC.

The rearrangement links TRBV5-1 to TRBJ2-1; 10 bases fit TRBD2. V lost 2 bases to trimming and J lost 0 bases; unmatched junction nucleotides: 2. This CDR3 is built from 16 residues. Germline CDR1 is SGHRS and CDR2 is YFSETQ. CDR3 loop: CASSFSGRSSYNEQFF. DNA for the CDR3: TGCGCCAGCAGCTTTAGCGGGAGGAGCTCCTACAATGAGCAGTTCTTC.

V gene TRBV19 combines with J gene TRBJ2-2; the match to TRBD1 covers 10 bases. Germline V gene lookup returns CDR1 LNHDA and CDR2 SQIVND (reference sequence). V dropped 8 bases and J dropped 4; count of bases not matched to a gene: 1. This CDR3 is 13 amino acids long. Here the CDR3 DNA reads TGTGCCAGTGGACAGGGGGGCACCGGGGAGCTGTTTTTT. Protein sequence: CASGQGGTGELFF.

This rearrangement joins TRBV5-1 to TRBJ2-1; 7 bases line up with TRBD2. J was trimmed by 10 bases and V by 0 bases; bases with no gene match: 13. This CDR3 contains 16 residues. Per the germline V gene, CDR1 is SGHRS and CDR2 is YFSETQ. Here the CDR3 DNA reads TGCGCCAGCAGCTTGGCCGAGGGAGGGTTGGGAAGGGAGCAGTTCTTC. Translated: CASSLAEGGLGREQFF.

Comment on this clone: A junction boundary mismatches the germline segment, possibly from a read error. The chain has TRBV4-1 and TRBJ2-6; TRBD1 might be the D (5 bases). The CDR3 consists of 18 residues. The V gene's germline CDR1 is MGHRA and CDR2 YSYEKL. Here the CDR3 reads CASSQDQGWAAGANGLTF. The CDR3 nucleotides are TGCGCCAGCAGCCAGGACCAGGGATGGGCAGCTGGGGCCAACGGCCTGACTTTC.

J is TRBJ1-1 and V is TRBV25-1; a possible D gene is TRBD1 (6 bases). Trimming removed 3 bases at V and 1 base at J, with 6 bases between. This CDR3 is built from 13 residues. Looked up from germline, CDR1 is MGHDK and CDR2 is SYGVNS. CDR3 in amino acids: CASSDRGNTEAFF. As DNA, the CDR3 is TGTGCCAGCAGTGACAGGGGGAACACTGAAGCTTTCTTT.

CDR3 sequence: CASSTLAGTDTQYF. In DNA, the CDR3 is TGTGCCAGTAGTACTCTAGCGGGAACAGATACGCAGTATTTT. The V gene is TRBV19, the J gene TRBJ2-3, with 9 bases fitting TRBD2. The CDR3 runs 14 residues. The trim removed 4 bases at V and 3 bases at J, leaving 2 bases unmatched. The V gene's germline CDR1 is LNHDA and CDR2 SQIVND (reference sequence). The variable domain in full, completed from reference TRBV19 and TRBJ2-3, reads DGGITQSPKYLFRKEGQNVTLSCEQNLNHDAMYWYRQDPGQGLRLIYYSQIVNDFQKGDIAEGYSVSREKKESFPLTVTSAQKNPTAFYLCASSTLAGTDTQYFGPGTRLTVL.

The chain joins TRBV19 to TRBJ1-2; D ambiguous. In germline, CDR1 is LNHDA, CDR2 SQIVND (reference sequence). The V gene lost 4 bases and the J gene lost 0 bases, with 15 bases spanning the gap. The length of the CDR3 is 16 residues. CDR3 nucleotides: TGTGCCAGTAGTACGAAGGTCCGGGTCACTAACTATGGCTACACCTTC. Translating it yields CASSTKVRVTNYGYTF. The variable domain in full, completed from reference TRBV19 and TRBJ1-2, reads DGGITQSPKYLFRKEGQNVTLSCEQNLNHDAMYWYRQDPGQGLRLIYYSQIVNDFQKGDIAEGYSVSREKKESFPLTVTSAQKNPTAFYLCASSTKVRVTNYGYTFGSGTRLTVV.

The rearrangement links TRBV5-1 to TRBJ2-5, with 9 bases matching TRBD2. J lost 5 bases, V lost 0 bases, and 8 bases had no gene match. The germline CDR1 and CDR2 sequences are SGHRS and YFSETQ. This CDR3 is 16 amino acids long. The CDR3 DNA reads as TGCGCCAGCAGCTTGGGACTAGCGGAAATAGGGGAGACCCAGTACTTC. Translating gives CASSLGLAEIGETQYF.

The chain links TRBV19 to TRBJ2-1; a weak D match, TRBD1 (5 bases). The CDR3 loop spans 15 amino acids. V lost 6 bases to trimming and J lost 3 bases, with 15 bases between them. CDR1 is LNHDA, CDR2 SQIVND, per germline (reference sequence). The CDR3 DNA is TGTGCCAGTAGACCGCAGGGTGTGAGCTACAATGAGCAGTTCTTC. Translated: CASRPQGVSYNEQFF.